The 6 T cell receptor beta chains below were found in one sample sequenced in a study of cytomegalovirus exposure and HLA in healthy donors. Use of 60 Vbeta and 13 Jbeta primers characterized the PCR. Clones were read by immunoSEQ multiplex PCR, and TCRdb kept only the in-frame ones, dropping some. The repertoire table contains under 95,000 clones. Input material: PBMCs. Receptor source: a man aged 18 to 29 in good health and CMV-seropositive.

The chain carries TRBV5-1 and TRBJ2-1; TRBD2 matches 11 bases. This CDR3 is built from 16 residues. Germline V gene lookup returns CDR1 SGHRS and CDR2 YFSETQ. Losses at the gene ends were 3 bases for V and 8 bases for J; bases not matched to a gene: 10. The CDR3, as DNA: TGCGCCAGCAGCTCTTTAGCGGGAGGGCCGCTCGATGAGCAGTTCTTC. This encodes CASSSLAGGPLDEQFF.

The rearrangement joins TRBV7-2 to TRBJ2-1; possible D gene TRBD2, 6 bases. CDR3 size: 15 residues. Between the trimmed V and J ends, which lost 5 bases and 5 bases, there was a span of 16 bases. CDR1 and CDR2 from the germline V gene are SGHTA and FQGNSA. The CDR3 DNA sequence: TGTGCCAGCAGCCCGAGGGAGGTGGGTGACAATGAGCAGTTCTTC. It encodes CASSPREVGDNEQFF.

The gene calls are TRBV29-1 and TRBJ2-6, with a tentative D call TRBD1 (6 bases). The CDR3 is 18 amino acids. Trimming cost V 6 bases and J 0 bases, with 21 bases left between them. Germline loops: CDR1 SQVTM, CDR2 ANQGSEA. CDR3 nucleotide sequence: TGCAGCGTCCGGGACAATCAGAATGAATACTCTGGGGCCAACGTCCTGACTTTC. It is translated as CSVRDNQNEYSGANVLTF.

The genes are TRBV15 and TRBJ2-2; D is unresolved. Trimming shortened V by 0 bases and J by 5 bases, and 13 bases separated the two germline ends. This CDR3 is 16 amino acids long. CDR1 is LNHNV, CDR2 YYDKDF, per germline (reference sequence). CDR3 region: CATSRDLQIPTGELFF. The CDR3 DNA sequence: TGTGCCACCAGCAGAGATCTACAGATCCCGACCGGGGAGCTGTTTTTT.

The chain employs TRBV4-2 and TRBJ2-7, with D possibly being TRBD2 (5 bases). The germline gives CDR1 LGHNA, CDR2 YNFKEQ. The CDR3 covers 14 residues. Trimming stripped 1 base from V and 2 bases from J, with 9 bases between. CDR3 sequence reads: CASSQARGAYEQYF. CDR3 sequence (DNA): TGTGCCAGCAGCCAAGCTCGGGGAGCCTACGAGCAGTACTTC.

The chain links TRBV7-6 to TRBJ1-5, with a tentative D call TRBD1 (5 bases). Trimming pared 3 bases from V and 4 bases from J, leaving 13 bases between. The germline V gene has CDR1 SGHVS and CDR2 FNYEAQ. The CDR3 consists of 15 residues. The CDR3 region is CASSLGGLGNQPQHF. The CDR3 region has the DNA TGTGCCAGCAGCTTGGGGGGTCTTGGGAATCAGCCCCAGCATTTT.